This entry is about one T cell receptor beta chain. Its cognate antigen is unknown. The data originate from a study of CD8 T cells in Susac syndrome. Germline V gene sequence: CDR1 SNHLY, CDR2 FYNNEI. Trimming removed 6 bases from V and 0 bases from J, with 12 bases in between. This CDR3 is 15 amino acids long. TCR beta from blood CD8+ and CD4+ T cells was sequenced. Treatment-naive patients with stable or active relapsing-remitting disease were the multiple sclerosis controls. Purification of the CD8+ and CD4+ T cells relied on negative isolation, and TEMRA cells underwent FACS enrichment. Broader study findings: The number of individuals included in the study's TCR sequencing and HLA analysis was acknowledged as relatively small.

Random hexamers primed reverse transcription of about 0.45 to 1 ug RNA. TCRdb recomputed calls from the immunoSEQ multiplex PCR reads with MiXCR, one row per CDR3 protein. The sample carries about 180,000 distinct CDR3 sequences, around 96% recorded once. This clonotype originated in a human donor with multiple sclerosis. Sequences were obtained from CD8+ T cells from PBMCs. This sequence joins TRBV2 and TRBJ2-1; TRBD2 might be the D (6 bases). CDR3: CASRASAGSYNEQFF. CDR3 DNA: TGTGCCAGCAGGGCTAGCGCCGGCTCCTACAATGAGCAGTTCTTC.